This T cell receptor beta chain stems from a study of T cells in Graves' hyperthyroidism and ophthalmopathy. Remarks on this clonotype: What it recognizes is unknown.

What was amplified from RNA transcripts were TCR beta CDR3 regions. The HTBI set primed first-round TCR CDR3 RT-PCR. TCRdb reprocessed the multiplex PCR reads with MiXCR, giving one entry per CDR3 protein. The sample has hundreds of thousands of distinct CDR3 sequences; around 13% are singletons. Study-wide points: Ophthalmopathy, as predicted by the model, came a median 6.5 months after the prediction. Expanded thyroid clonotypes (above 0.001) were mostly also found in blood.

The germline gives CDR1 SEHNR, CDR2 FQNEAQ (reference sequence). V was cut by 5 bases and J by 2 bases, with 9 bases left in between. The CDR3 has 13 amino acids. Uncontrolled infection, other autoimmune disease, pregnancy or lactation disqualified patients from enrolment. This receptor was identified in a woman aged 25 to 39 with Graves' hyperthyroidism. Sequencing input: blood. The chain recombines TRBV7-9 with TRBJ2-5; TRBD2 is a possible D gene (6 bases). CDR3 loop: CASSPGDQETQYF. In DNA, the CDR3 is TGTGCCAGCAGCCCGGGGGATCAAGAGACCCAGTACTTC.